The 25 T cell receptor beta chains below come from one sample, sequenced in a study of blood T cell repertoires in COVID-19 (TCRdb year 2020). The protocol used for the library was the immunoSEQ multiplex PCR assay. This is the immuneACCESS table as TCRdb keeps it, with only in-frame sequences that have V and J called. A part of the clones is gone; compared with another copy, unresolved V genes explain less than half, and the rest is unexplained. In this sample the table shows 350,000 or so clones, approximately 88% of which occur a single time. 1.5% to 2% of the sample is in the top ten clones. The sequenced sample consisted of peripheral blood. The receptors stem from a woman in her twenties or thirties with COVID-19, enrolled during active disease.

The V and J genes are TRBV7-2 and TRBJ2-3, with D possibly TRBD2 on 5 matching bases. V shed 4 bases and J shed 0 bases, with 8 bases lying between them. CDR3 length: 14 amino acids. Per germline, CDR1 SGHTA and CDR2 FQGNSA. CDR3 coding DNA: TGTGCCAGCAGCTCGACTACTAGCACAGATACGCAGTATTTT. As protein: CASSSTTSTDTQYF. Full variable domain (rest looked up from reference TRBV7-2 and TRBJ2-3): GAGVSQSPSNKVTEKGKDVELRCDPISGHTALYWYRQSLGQGLEFLIYFQGNSAPDKSGLPSDRFSAERTGGSVSTLTIQRTQQEDSAVYLCASSSTTSTDTQYFGPGTRLTVL.

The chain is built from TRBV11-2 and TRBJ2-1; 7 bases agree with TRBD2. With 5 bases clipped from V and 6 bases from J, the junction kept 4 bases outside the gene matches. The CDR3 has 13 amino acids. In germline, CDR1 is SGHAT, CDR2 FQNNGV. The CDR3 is CASSGGGFNEQFF. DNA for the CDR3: TGTGCCAGCAGCGGGGGGGGGTTCAATGAGCAGTTCTTC.

The CDR3 nucleotides are TGTGCCATCAGTGAGTATGGGACAGGGGAGTACGGCTACACCTTC. This codes for CAISEYGTGEYGYTF. The chain has TRBV10-3 and TRBJ1-2; 10 bases are a match to TRBD1. Germline V lookup: CDR1 ENHRY, CDR2 SYGVKD. V lost 1 base and J lost 8; bases outside the gene matches: 7. There are 15 residues in the CDR3.

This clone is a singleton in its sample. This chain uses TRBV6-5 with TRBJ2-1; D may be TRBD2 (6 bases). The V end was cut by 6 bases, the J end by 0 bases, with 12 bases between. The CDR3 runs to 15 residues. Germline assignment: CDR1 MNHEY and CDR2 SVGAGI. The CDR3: CASRGDGGSYNEQFF. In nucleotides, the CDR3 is TGTGCCAGCAGGGGGGACGGGGGCTCCTACAATGAGCAGTTCTTC.

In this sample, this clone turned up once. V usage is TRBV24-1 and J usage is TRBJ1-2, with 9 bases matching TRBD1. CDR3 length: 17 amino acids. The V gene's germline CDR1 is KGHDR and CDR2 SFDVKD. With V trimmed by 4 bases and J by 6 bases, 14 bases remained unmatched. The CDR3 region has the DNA TGTGCCACCAGTGAGGGAACAGGGGGCACGTCGCGGGATGGCTACACCTTC. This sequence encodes CATSEGTGGTSRDGYTF.

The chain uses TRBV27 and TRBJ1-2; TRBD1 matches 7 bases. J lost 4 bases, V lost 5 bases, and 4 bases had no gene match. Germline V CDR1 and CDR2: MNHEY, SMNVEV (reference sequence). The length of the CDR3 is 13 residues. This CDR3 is CASSETGSYGYTF. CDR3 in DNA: TGTGCCAGCAGTGAGACAGGGAGCTATGGCTACACCTTC.

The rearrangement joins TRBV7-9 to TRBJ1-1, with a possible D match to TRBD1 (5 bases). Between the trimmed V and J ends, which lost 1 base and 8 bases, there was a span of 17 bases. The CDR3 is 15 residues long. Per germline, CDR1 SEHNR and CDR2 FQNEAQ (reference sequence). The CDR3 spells CASSLGFGGINEAFF. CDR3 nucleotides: TGTGCCAGCAGCTTAGGGTTCGGGGGAATCAACGAAGCTTTCTTT.

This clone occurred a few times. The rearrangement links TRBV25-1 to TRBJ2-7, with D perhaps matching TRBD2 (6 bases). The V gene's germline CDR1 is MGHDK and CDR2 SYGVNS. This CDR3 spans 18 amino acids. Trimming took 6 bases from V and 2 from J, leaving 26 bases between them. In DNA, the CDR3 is TGTGCCAGCAGCCCCCCCGGGCGGGGCGTGGGAAAAACCTACGAGCAGTACGTC. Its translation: CASSPPGRGVGKTYEQYV.

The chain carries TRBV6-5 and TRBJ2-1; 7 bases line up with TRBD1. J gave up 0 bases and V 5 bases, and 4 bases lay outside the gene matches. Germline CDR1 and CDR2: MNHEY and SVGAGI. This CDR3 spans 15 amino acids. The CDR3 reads CASSQTGVSYNEQFF. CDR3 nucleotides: TGTGCCAGCAGTCAAACAGGGGTCTCCTACAATGAGCAGTTCTTC.

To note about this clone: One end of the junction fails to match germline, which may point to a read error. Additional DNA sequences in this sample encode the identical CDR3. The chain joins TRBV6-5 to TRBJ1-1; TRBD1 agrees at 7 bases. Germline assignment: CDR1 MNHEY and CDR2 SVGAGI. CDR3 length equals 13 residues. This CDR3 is CASRPDRNTEAFF. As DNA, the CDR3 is TGTGCCAGCAGGCCGGACAGGAACACTGAAGCCTTCTTT.

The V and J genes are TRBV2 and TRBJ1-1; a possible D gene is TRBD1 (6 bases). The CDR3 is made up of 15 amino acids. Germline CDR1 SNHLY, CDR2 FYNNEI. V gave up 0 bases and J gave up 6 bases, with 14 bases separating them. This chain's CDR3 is CASSEARRGLPEAFF. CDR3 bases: TGTGCCAGCAGTGAAGCGCGGCGGGGGCTCCCTGAAGCTTTCTTT.

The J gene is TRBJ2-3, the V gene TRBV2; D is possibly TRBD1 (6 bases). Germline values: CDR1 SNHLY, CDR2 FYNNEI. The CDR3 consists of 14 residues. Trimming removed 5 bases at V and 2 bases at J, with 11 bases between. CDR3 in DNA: TGTGCCAGCAGTTATACAGGGTTCACAGATACGCAGTATTTT. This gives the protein CASSYTGFTDTQYF. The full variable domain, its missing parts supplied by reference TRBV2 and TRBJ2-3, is EPEVTQTPSHQVTQMGQEVILRCVPISNHLYFYWYRQILGQKVEFLVSFYNNEISEKSEIFDDQFSVERPDGSNFTLKIRSTKLEDSAMYFCASSYTGFTDTQYFGPGTRLTVL.

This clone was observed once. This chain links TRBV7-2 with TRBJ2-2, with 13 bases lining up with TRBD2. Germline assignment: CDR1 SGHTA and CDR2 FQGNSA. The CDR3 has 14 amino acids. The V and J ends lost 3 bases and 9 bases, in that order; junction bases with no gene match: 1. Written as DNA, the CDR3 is TGTGCCAGCAGCTTGGGACTAGCGGGGAGGGAGCTGTTTTTT. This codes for CASSLGLAGRELFF.

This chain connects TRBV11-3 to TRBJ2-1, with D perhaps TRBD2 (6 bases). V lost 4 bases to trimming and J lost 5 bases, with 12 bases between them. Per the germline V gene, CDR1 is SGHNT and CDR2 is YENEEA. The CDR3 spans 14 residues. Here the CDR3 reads CASSSWDSNNEQFF. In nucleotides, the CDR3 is TGTGCCAGCAGCTCCTGGGACTCGAACAATGAGCAGTTCTTC.

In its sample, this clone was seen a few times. CDR3 amino acids: CASSPRMTNTGELFF. DNA of the CDR3: TGTGCCAGCTCACCGCGGATGACGAACACCGGGGAGCTGTTTTTT. V gene TRBV18 combines with J gene TRBJ2-2; D remains ambiguous. Trimming took 3 bases from V and 0 from J, leaving 8 bases between them. Germline loops: CDR1 KGHSH, CDR2 LQKENI. The CDR3 length is 15 residues. Variable domain in full (rest from reference TRBV18 and TRBJ2-2): NAGVMQNPRHLVRRRGQEARLRCSPMKGHSHVYWYRQLPEEGLKFMVYLQKENIIDESGMPKERFSAEFPKEGPSILRIQQVVRGDSAAYFCASSPRMTNTGELFFGEGSRLTVL.

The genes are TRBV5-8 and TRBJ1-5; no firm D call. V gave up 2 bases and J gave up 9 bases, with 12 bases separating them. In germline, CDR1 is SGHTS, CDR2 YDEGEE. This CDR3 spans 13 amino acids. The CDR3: CASSFDQRGPQHF. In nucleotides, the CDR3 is TGTGCCAGCAGCTTCGACCAACGCGGGCCCCAGCATTTT.

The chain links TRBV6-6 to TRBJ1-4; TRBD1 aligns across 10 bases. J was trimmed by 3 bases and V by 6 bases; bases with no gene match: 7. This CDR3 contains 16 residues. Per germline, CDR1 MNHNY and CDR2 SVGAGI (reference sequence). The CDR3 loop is CASRRDRGPANEKLFF. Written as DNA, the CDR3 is TGTGCCAGCAGGAGGGACAGGGGTCCGGCTAATGAAAAACTGTTTTTT.

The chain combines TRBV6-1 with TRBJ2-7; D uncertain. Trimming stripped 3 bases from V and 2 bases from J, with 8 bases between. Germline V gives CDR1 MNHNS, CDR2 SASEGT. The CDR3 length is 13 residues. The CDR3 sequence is CASSEGRAYEQYV. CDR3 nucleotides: TGTGCCAGCAGTGAGGGTCGGGCCTACGAGCAGTACGTC.

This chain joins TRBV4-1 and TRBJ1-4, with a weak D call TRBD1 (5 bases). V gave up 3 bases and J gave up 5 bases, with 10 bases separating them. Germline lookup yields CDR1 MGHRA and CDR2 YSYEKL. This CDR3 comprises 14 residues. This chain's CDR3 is CASSQSGLNEKLFF. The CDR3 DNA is TGCGCCAGCAGCCAGTCGGGACTAAATGAAAAACTGTTTTTT.

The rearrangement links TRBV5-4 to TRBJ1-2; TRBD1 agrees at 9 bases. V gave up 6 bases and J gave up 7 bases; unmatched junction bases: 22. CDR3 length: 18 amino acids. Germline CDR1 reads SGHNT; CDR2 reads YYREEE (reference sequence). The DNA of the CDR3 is TGTGCCAGCACCACGGGCACCGGGACAGGGAGAACGGGGGCTGGCTACACCTTC. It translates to CASTTGTGTGRTGAGYTF.

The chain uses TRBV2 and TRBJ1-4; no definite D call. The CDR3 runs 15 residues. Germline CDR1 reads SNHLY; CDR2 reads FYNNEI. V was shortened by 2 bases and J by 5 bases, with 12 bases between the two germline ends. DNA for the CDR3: TGTGCCAGCAGTGAACGCTTAAGCGGAAATGAAAAACTGTTTTTT. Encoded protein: CASSERLSGNEKLFF.

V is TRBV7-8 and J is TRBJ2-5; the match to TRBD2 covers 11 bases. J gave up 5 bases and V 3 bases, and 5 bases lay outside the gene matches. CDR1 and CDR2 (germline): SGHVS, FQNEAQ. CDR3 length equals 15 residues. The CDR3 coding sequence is TGTGCCAGCAGCTTTTTAGCGGGGGGGCCTGAGACCCAGTACTTC. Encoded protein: CASSFLAGGPETQYF.

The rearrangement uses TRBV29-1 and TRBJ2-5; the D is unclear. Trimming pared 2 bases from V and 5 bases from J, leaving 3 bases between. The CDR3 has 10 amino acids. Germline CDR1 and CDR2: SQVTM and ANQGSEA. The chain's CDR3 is CSVEQETQYF. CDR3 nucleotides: TGCAGCGTTGAACAGGAGACCCAGTACTTC.

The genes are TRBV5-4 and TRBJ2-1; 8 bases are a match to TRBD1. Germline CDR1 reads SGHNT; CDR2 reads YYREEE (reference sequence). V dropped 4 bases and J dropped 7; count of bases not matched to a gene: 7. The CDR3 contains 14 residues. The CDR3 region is CASSLWTGRNEQFF. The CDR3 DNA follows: TGTGCCAGCAGCCTATGGACAGGGAGAAATGAGCAGTTCTTC.

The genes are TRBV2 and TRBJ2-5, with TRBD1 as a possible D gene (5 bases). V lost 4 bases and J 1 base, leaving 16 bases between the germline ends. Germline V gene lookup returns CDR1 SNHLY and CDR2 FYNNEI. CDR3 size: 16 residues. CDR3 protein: CASSGWGHPLQETQYF. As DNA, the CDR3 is TGTGCCAGCAGTGGCTGGGGCCATCCCCTCCAAGAGACCCAGTACTTC.